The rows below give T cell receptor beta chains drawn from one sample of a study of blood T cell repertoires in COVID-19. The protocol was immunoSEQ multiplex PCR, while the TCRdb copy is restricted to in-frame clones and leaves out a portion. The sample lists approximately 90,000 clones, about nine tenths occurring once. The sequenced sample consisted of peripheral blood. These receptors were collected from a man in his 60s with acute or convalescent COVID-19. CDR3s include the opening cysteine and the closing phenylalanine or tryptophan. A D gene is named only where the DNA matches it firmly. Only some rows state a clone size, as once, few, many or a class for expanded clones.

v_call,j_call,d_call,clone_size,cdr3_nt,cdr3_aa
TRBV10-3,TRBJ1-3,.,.,TGTGCCACCGGGCGGGAGGAGGGAAACACCATATATTTT,CATGREEGNTIYF
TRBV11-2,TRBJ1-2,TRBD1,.,TGTGCCAGCAGCTCGGACAGGGCGCCGGGGGATGGCTACACCTTC,CASSSDRAPGDGYTF
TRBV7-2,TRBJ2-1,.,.,TGTGCCAGCAGCTTTCCGACAGGTTCCTACAATGAGCAGTTCTTC,CASSFPTGSYNEQFF
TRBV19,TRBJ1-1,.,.,TGTGCCAGTAGTATTACAGTTTTCACTGAAGCTTTCTTT,CASSITVFTEAFF
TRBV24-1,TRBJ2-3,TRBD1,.,TGTGCCACCAGTGACCCGGGACAGTCGACCGATACGCAGTATTTT,CATSDPGQSTDTQYF
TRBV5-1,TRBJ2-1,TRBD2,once,TGCGCCAGCAGTCGGGCTAGCGGAGGCAATGAGCAGTTCTTC,CASSRASGGNEQFF
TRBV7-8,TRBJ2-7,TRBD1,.,TGTGCCAGCAGTTTACAGGGGTTCCCCTACGAGCAGTACTTC,CASSLQGFPYEQYF
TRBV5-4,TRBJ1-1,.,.,TGTGCCAGCAGCTCAGAGGGGAACGGGGGGGCCGAAGCTTTCTTT,CASSSEGNGGAEAFF
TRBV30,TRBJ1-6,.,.,TGTGCCTGGTCGCAGGGTTATAATTCACCCCTCCACTTT,CAWSQGYNSPLHF
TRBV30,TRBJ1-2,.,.,TGTGCCTGGAGTCCCTTGACAGCCGGCCGGAGATACACCTTC,CAWSPLTAGRRYTF
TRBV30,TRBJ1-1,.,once,TGTGCCTGGAATCCCCTGGCAGGGAAGGCTTTCTTT,CAWNPLAGKAFF
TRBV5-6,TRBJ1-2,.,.,TGTGCCAGCAGCACGGGACAAAACTATGGCTACACCTTC,CASSTGQNYGYTF
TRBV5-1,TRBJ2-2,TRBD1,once,TGCGCCAGCAATTCCGGGACAGGGGAAGACGGGGAGCTGTTTTTT,CASNSGTGEDGELFF
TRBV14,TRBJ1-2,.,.,TGTGCCAGCAGCTCTGCGGGGGGCGGCGACTATGGCTACACCTTC,CASSSAGGGDYGYTF
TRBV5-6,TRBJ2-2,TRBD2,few,TGTGCCAGCAGCTTGGAAGCGGGGGGGGTCACCGGGGAGCTGTTTTTT,CASSLEAGGVTGELFF
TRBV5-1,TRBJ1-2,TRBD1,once,TGCGCCAGCAGCTTGTCCGGGACAGGCTATGGCTACACCTTC,CASSLSGTGYGYTF
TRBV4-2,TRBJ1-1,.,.,TGTGCCAGCAGCCACGGACAGACGAACACTGAAGCTTTCTTT,CASSHGQTNTEAFF
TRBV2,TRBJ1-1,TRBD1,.,TGTGCCACCGGACAGGGACTGAACACTGAAGCTTTCTTT,CATGQGLNTEAFF
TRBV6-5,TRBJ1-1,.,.,TGTGCCAGCAGTTACGAATGGGGGGTGAACACTGAAGCTTTCTTT,CASSYEWGVNTEAFF
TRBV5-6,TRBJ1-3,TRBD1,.,TGTGCCAGCAGCTTCACAGGGGGCTCTGGAAACACCATATATTTT,CASSFTGGSGNTIYF
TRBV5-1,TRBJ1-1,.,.,TGCGCCAGCAGCTTGGGAGGGTCCTGGGTTGGCAACACTGAAGCTTTCTTT,CASSLGGSWVGNTEAFF
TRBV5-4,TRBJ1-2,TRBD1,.,TGTGCCAGCAGCCGGGACAGCTACGATGGCTACACCTTC,CASSRDSYDGYTF
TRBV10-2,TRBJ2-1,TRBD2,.,TGCGCCAGCAGGCCACTAGCGGGGGACTACAATGAGCAGTTCTTC,CASRPLAGDYNEQFF
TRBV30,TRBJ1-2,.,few,TGTGCCTGGAGTCCGGGACTGGGTGGCTACACCTTC,CAWSPGLGGYTF
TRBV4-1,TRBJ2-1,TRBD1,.,TGCGCCAGCAGCCTCCATGGGCTACAGGGGGTAGGGTACAATGAGCAGTTCTTC,CASSLHGLQGVGYNEQFF
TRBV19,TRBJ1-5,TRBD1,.,TGTGCCACCGCGACAGGGGGACGTCAGCCCCAGCATTTT,CATATGGRQPQHF
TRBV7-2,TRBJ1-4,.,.,TGTGCCAGCAGCTTAGATTCAGGGGTCCGTGAAAAACTGTTTTTT,CASSLDSGVREKLFF
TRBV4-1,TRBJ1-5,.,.,TGCGCCAGCAGCCCAGCCCCCAGGGCGGGGGGTCAGCCCCAGCATTTT,CASSPAPRAGGQPQHF
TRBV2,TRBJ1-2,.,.,TGTGCCAGCAGTGGGGACACCAACTATGGCTACACCTTC,CASSGDTNYGYTF
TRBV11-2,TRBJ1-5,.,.,TGTGCCAGCAGCTTAACTATCGATCAGCCCCAGCATTTT,CASSLTIDQPQHF
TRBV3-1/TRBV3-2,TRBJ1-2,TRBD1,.,TGTGCCAGCAGCCCCTGGGACAGGGGGACTAACTATGGCTACACCTTC,CASSPWDRGTNYGYTF
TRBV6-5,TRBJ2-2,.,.,TGTGCCAGCAGAGGAGGGTCGGACACCGGGGAGCTGTTTTTT,CASRGGSDTGELFF
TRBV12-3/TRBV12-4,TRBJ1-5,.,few,TGTGCCAGCAGATTCGGAGGGCAGCCCCAGCATTTT,CASRFGGQPQHF
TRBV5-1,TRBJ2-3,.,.,TGCGCCAGCAGCCCTACGACTAGCACAGATACGCAGTATTTT,CASSPTTSTDTQYF
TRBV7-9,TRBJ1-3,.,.,TGTGCCAGCAGCGACCTATTAACAGTCTCTGGAAACACCATATATTTT,CASSDLLTVSGNTIYF
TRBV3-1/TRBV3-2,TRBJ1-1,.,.,TGTGCCAGCAGCCAAGTTGCGTCTTTCTTT,CASSQVASFF
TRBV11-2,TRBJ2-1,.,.,TGTGCCAGCAGCTTCTCCCAGGACACCTACAGTGAGCAGTTCTTC,CASSFSQDTYSEQFF